The 8 T cell receptor beta chains given below trace back to one sample, sequenced in a study of blood T cell repertoires in COVID-19. The repertoire was sequenced with immunoSEQ multiplex PCR; TCRdb's copy has only in-frame clones and lacks some. Of 45,000 to 70,000 clones listed, more than 75% were seen once; the top ten hold roughly 6.7%. The sequenced sample was peripheral blood. These receptors were obtained from a man in his sixties with acute or convalescent COVID-19.

This clone was detected only a few times. This chain uses TRBV14 with TRBJ1-4, with D perhaps matching TRBD1 (5 bases). This CDR3 contains 14 residues. V shed 2 bases and J shed 7 bases, with 11 bases lying between them. CDR1 is SGHDN and CDR2 is FVKESK in the germline V gene. CDR3 loop: CASSQLRAGEKLFF. The CDR3 DNA reads TGTGCCAGCAGCCAACTCAGGGCTGGTGAAAAACTGTTTTTT.

The V and J genes are TRBV7-9 and TRBJ1-4; D is ambiguous. V was cut by 4 bases and J by 0 bases, with 9 bases left in between. The length of the CDR3 is 15 residues. CDR1 is SEHNR and CDR2 is FQNEAQ in the germline V gene (reference sequence). The CDR3 DNA is TGTGCCAGCAGCTCGTACAGTGCAACTAATGAAAAACTGTTTTTT. Amino acid sequence: CASSSYSATNEKLFF.

The V and J genes are TRBV30 and TRBJ1-1; TRBD1 is a possible D gene (6 bases). Germline CDR1 GTSNPN, CDR2 SVGIG (reference sequence). The ends were cut back, 6 bases at V and 10 bases at J, with 18 bases in the middle. This CDR3 has 12 amino acids. CDR3 protein: CACTPGTILAFF. In DNA form, the CDR3 reads TGTGCCTGCACCCCCGGGACAATTCTAGCTTTCTTT.

The genes are TRBV21-1 and TRBJ2-5; the D call TRBD2 from the table was never checked on the DNA. TRBV21-1 is labeled a pseudogene. This CDR3 spans 14 amino acids. CDR3 protein: CASPRGGGQETQYF. For the CDR3, the DNA is TGTGCCAGCCCCCGAGGAGGAGGGCAAGAGACCCAGTACTTC.

The chain couples TRBV19 to TRBJ1-1, with D unresolved. The CDR3 length is 16 residues. V was clipped by 0 bases and J by 3 bases, with 14 bases between them. CDR1 and CDR2 from the germline V gene are LNHDA and SQIVND (reference sequence). CDR3 residues: CASSIDGFRGHTEAFF. CDR3 DNA sequence: TGTGCCAGTAGTATAGACGGTTTCCGGGGTCACACTGAAGCTTTCTTT.

The chain has TRBV5-4 and TRBJ2-7; D gene ambiguous. The CDR3 is made up of 14 amino acids. The V gene's germline CDR1 is SGHNT and CDR2 YYREEE (reference sequence). V was clipped by 3 bases and J by 0 bases, with 10 bases between them. The CDR3 DNA is TGTGCCAGCAGCTCCTTTCCTAGCTCCTACGAGCAGTACTTC. This translates into CASSSFPSSYEQYF. Complete variable domain (other parts from reference TRBV5-4 and TRBJ2-7): ETGVTQSPTHLIKTRGQQVTLRCSSQSGHNTVSWYQQALGQGPQFIFQYYREEENGRGNFPPRFSGLQFPNYSSELNVNALELDDSALYLCASSSFPSSYEQYFGPGTRLTVT.

This chain uses TRBV7-9 with TRBJ1-3, with a weak D call TRBD1 (6 bases). Germline CDR1 and CDR2: SEHNR and FQNEAQ (reference sequence). The CDR3 is 15 amino acids. Trimming removed 3 bases from V and 3 bases from J, with 12 bases in between. CDR3 DNA: TGTGCCAGCAGCTTCCCACAGGGATTTGGAAACACCATATATTTT. It encodes CASSFPQGFGNTIYF.

The J gene is TRBJ1-4, the V gene TRBV19, with 7 positions matching TRBD1. The length of the CDR3 is 13 residues. CDR1 and CDR2 from the germline V gene are LNHDA and SQIVND (reference sequence). Unmatched junction bases numbered 0, after V lost 3 bases and J lost 5 bases. CDR3 loop: CASSMTGNEKLFF. Written as DNA, the CDR3 is TGTGCCAGTAGTATGACAGGGAATGAAAAACTGTTTTTT.